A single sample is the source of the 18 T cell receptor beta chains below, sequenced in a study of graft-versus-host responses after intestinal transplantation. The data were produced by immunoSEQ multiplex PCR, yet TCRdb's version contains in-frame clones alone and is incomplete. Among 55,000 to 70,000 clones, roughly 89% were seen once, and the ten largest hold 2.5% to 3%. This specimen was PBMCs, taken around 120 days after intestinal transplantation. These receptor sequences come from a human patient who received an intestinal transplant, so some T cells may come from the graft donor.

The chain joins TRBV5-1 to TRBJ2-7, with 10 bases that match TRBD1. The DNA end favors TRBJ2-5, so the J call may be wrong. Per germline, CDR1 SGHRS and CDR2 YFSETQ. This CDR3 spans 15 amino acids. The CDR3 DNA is TGCGCCAGCAAAGTCCGGGACAGGGGAGGCGAGACCCAGTACTTC. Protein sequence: CASKVRDRGGETQYF.

The CDR3 loop is CATSRDRTLSSPLHF. The CDR3 nucleotides read TGTGCCACCAGCAGAGACCGGACATTAAGTTCACCCCTCCACTTT. The chain combines TRBV15 with TRBJ1-6; tentatively, D is TRBD1 (5 bases). Trimming removed 0 bases at V and 9 bases at J, with 12 bases between. Germline V lookup: CDR1 LNHNV, CDR2 YYDKDF (reference sequence). The CDR3 has 15 amino acids. Full variable domain (remainder filled in from reference TRBV15 and TRBJ1-6): DAMVIQNPRYQVTQFGKPVTLSCSQTLNHNVMYWYQQKSSQAPKLLFHYYDKDFNNEADTPDNFQSRRPNTSFCFLDIRSPGLGDTAMYLCATSRDRTLSSPLHFGNGTRLTVT.

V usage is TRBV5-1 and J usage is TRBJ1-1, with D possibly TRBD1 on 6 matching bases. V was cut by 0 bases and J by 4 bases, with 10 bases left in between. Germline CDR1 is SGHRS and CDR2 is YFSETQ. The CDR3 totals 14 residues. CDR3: CASSLDRVVTEAFF. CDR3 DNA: TGCGCCAGCAGCTTGGACAGGGTAGTCACTGAAGCTTTCTTT.

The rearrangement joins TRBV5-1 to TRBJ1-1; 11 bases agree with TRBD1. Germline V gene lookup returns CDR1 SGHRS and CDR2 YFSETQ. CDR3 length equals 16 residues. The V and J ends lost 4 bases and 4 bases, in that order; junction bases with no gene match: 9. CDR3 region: CASSGVSGTGGTEAFF. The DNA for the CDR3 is TGCGCCAGCAGCGGGGTTTCCGGGACAGGGGGCACTGAAGCTTTCTTT.

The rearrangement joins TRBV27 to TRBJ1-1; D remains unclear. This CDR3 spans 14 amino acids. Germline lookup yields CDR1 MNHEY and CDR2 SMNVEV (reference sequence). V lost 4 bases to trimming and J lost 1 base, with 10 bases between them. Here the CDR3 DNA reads TGTGCCAGCAGTTCACTCCGGGCGAACACTGAAGCTTTCTTT. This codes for CASSSLRANTEAFF.

CDR3 bases: TGTGCCAGCAGCGTTCTAGCGGGAGGGGTGAATGAGCAGTTCTTC. This encodes CASSVLAGGVNEQFF. The chain employs TRBV9 and TRBJ2-1, with TRBD2 identical over 12 bases. The CDR3 spans 15 residues. Looked up from germline, CDR1 is SGDLS and CDR2 is YYNGEE. V was pared by 2 bases and J by 7 bases, with 4 bases of the junction left unmatched.

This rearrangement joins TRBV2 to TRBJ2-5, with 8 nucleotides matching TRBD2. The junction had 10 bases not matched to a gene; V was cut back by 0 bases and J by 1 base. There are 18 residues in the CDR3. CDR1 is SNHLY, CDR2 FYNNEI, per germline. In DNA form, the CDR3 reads TGTGCCAGCAGTGAAGCGCCGGTACGGGGGGGCCTCCAAGAGACCCAGTACTTC. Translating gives CASSEAPVRGGLQETQYF.

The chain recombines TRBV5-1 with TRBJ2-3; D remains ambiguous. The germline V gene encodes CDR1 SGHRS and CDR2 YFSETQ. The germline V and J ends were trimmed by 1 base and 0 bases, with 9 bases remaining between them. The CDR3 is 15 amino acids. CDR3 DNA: TGCGCCAGCAGCTTGTTGGGTGCTAGCACAGATACGCAGTATTTT. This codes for CASSLLGASTDTQYF.

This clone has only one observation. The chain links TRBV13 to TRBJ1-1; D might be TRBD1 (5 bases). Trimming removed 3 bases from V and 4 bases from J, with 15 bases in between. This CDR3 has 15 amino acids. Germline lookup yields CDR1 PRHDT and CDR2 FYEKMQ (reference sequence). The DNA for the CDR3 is TGTGCCAGCAGCTTGGGACTCGTGGGAGCCACTGAAGCTTTCTTT. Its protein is CASSLGLVGATEAFF.

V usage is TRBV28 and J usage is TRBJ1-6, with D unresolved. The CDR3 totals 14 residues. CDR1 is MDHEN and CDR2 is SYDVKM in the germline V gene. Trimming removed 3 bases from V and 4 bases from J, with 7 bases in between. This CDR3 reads CASSLTGYNSPLHF. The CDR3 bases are TGTGCCAGCAGTTTGACGGGTTATAATTCACCCCTCCACTTT.

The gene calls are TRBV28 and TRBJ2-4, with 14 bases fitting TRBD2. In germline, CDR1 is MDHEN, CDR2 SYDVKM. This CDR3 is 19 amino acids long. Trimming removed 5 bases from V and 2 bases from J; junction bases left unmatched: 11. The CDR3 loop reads CASSPSTSGGAFSKNIQYF. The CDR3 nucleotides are TGTGCCAGCAGTCCTTCGACTAGCGGGGGGGCTTTTTCCAAAAACATTCAGTACTTC.

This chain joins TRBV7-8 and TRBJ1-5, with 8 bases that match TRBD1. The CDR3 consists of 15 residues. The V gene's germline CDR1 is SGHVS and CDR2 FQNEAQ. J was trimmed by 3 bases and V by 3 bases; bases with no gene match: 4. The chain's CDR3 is CASSFGQGNNQPQHF. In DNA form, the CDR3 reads TGTGCCAGCAGCTTCGGACAGGGAAACAATCAGCCCCAGCATTTT.

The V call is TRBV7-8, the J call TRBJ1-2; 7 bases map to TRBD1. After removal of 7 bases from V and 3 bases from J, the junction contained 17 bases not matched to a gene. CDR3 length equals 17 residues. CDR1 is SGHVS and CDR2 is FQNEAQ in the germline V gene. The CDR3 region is CASTPYRGRSGDYGYTF. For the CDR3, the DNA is TGTGCCAGCACCCCTTATAGGGGGCGGTCTGGGGACTATGGCTACACCTTC.

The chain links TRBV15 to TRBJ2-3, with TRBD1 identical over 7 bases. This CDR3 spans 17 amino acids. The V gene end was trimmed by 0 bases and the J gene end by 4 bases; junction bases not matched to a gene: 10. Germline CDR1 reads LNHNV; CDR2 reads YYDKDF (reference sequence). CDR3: CATSRDPGTASPDTQYF. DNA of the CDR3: TGTGCCACCAGCAGAGATCCTGGGACAGCATCACCAGATACGCAGTATTTT.

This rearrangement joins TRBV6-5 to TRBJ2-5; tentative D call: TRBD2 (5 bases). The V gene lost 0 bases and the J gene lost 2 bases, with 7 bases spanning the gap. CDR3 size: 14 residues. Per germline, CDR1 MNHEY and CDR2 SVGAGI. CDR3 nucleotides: TGTGCCAGCAGTTACTCTAGCGTTCAAGAGACCCAGTACTTC. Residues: CASSYSSVQETQYF.

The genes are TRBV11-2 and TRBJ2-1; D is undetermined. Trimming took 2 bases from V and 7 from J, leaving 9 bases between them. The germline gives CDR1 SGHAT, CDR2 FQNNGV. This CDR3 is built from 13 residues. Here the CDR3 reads CASSLQYINEQFF. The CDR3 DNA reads TGTGCCAGCAGCTTACAATATATAAATGAGCAGTTCTTC.

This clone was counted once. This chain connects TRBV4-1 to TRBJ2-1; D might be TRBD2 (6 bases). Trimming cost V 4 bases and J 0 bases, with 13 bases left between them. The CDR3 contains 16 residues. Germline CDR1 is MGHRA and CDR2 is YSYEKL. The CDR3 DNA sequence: TGCGCCAGCAGCCTTCTAGCGACAAACTCCTACAATGAGCAGTTCTTC. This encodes CASSLLATNSYNEQFF.

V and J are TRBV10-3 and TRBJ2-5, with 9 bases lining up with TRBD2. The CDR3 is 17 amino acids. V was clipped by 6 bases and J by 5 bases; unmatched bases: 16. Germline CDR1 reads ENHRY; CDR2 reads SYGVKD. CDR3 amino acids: CAIRPGTSSTGWETQYF. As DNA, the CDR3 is TGTGCCATCAGACCCGGGACTAGCTCGACCGGCTGGGAGACCCAGTACTTC.